The 30 T cell receptor beta chains below all came from one sample that was sequenced in a study of response to subunit inactivated influenza vaccine. TCRdb recomputed calls from the RT-PCR reads with MiXCR, one row per CDR3 protein. The sample lists about half a million distinct CDR3 sequences; 7.5% to 8.5% were seen once. This specimen was PBMCs from blood, taken 23 months after vaccination. The receptors stem from a man aged 50 to 69 who received an inactivated influenza vaccine.

This clonotype came up many times. The chain employs TRBV28 and TRBJ2-1, with D perhaps matching TRBD2 (6 bases). CDR1 and CDR2 from the germline V gene are MDHEN and SYDVKM. V lost 1 base and J lost 10, with 17 bases in between. The CDR3 runs to 15 residues. The CDR3 loop is CASSLLGRGGVEQFF. The CDR3 DNA reads TGTGCCAGCAGTTTATTGGGGCGGGGAGGTGTCGAGCAGTTCTTC.

The V call is TRBV19, the J call TRBJ2-7; D gene ambiguous. This CDR3 contains 13 residues. V was trimmed by 1 base and J by 3 bases, leaving 7 bases between them. Germline CDR1 is LNHDA and CDR2 is SQIVND (reference sequence). This CDR3 reads CASSIGQVYEQYF. In DNA form, the CDR3 reads TGTGCCAGTAGTATAGGCCAAGTCTACGAGCAGTACTTC.

This clonotype was detected a few times. The chain carries TRBV20-1 and TRBJ1-1; no definite D call. Trimming cost V 2 bases and J 5 bases, with 12 bases left between them. CDR3 length equals 13 residues. The germline CDR1 and CDR2 sequences are DFQATT and SNEGSKA (reference sequence). The CDR3 bases are TGCAGTGCTAGACTCCCCGGACTGACTGAAGCTTTCTTT. This translates into CSARLPGLTEAFF.

This clonotype came up many times. The rearrangement uses TRBV20-1 and TRBJ1-2; D not resolved. The CDR3 has 11 residues. The germline gives CDR1 DFQATT, CDR2 SNEGSKA (reference sequence). The ends were cut back, 6 bases at V and 3 bases at J, with 8 bases in the middle. CDR3 amino acids: CSAGDDYGYTF. Written as DNA, the CDR3 is TGCAGTGCCGGGGATGACTATGGCTACACCTTC.

Only a few counts were recorded for this clonotype. The chain is built from TRBV7-2 and TRBJ1-2; TRBD1 might be the D (6 bases). Looked up from germline, CDR1 is SGHTA and CDR2 is FQGNSA. Trimming removed 6 bases at V and 3 bases at J, with 11 bases between. The CDR3 extends over 13 amino acids. The CDR3 DNA sequence: TGTGCCAGCAGTATACAGGGCCACTATGGCTACACCTTC. Its translation is CASSIQGHYGYTF.

The chain is built from TRBV28 and TRBJ1-6; 10 bases fit TRBD1. V shed 7 bases, J shed 8 bases, and the junction held 5 bases outside the gene matches. The CDR3 runs to 14 residues. Per the germline V gene, CDR1 is MDHEN and CDR2 is SYDVKM. For the CDR3, the DNA is TGTGCCAGCACCTCCGGGACAGGGGATTCACCCCTCCACTTT. Protein sequence: CASTSGTGDSPLHF.

This clonotype was detected many times. The chain couples TRBV29-1 to TRBJ1-4; TRBD1 aligns across 8 bases. The V and J ends lost 5 bases and 5 bases, in that order; junction bases with no gene match: 10. Germline lookup yields CDR1 SQVTM and CDR2 ANQGSEA. The CDR3 runs 15 residues. In nucleotides, the CDR3 is TGCAGCGTTCTACCTACGGGACAGGTGAATGAAAAACTGTTTTTT. It translates to CSVLPTGQVNEKLFF.

This clonotype was observed a handful of times. V is TRBV20-1 and J is TRBJ2-7; D remains ambiguous. The CDR3 is 14 residues long. Trimming took off 0 bases at V and 6 bases at J, with 15 bases between the two ends. Germline-derived CDR1 and CDR2 are DFQATT and SNEGSKA (reference sequence). CDR3 DNA sequence: TGCAGTGCTAGAGAGGGTAACAGTCCCATCGAGCAGTACTTC. Residues: CSAREGNSPIEQYF.

V and J are TRBV29-1 and TRBJ2-7; 9 bases align to TRBD1. The germline V gene has CDR1 SQVTM and CDR2 ANQGSEA. The length of the CDR3 is 14 residues. The V segment lost 4 bases and the J segment 5 bases; nucleotides outside the gene matches: 9. Here the CDR3 reads CSVGDRDRVHEQYF. The DNA of the CDR3 is TGCAGCGTTGGGGACCGGGACAGGGTTCACGAGCAGTACTTC.

This clonotype was seen only a few times. This chain joins TRBV6-1 and TRBJ2-4, with a tentative D call TRBD2 (6 bases). In germline, CDR1 is MNHNS, CDR2 SASEGT. Trimming left V 6 bases short and J 0 bases short, with 12 bases between. CDR3 length: 15 residues. CDR3 sequence: CASRPGLLAKNIQYF. The CDR3 coding sequence is TGTGCCAGCAGACCGGGACTTCTAGCCAAAAACATTCAGTACTTC.

This clonotype was detected only a few times. V usage is TRBV29-1 and J usage is TRBJ2-5; D not certain. This CDR3 is built from 13 residues. The germline V and J ends were trimmed by 6 bases and 0 bases, with 11 bases remaining between them. CDR1 SQVTM and CDR2 ANQGSEA come from the germline V gene. CDR3 sequence: CSVAGRHQETQYF. The CDR3 DNA reads TGCAGCGTCGCCGGACGGCACCAAGAGACCCAGTACTTC. The whole variable domain, filled in from reference TRBV29-1 and TRBJ2-5, reads SAVISQKPSRDICQRGTSLTIQCQVDSQVTMMFWYRQQPGQSLTLIATANQGSEATYESGFVIDKFPISRPNLTFSTLTVSNMSPEDSSIYLCSVAGRHQETQYFGPGTRLLVL.

The chain recombines TRBV4-3 with TRBJ2-7; D remains ambiguous. V lost 1 base and J lost 4, with 11 bases in between. The CDR3 runs 14 residues. Germline V CDR1 and CDR2: LGHNA, YSLEER. The CDR3 protein is CASSQASNTYEQYF. The CDR3 DNA follows: TGCGCCAGCAGCCAAGCATCCAACACTTACGAGCAGTACTTC.

This clonotype was counted many times. CDR3 region: CASSELRVVYGYTF. For the CDR3, the DNA is TGTGCCAGCAGCGAGTTGAGGGTAGTCTATGGCTACACCTTC. The chain links TRBV7-9 to TRBJ1-2; no clear D. This CDR3 has 14 amino acids. Germline lookup yields CDR1 SEHNR and CDR2 FQNEAQ (reference sequence). Trimming removed 5 bases from V and 4 bases from J, with 14 bases in between.

This clonotype was seen more than once but under ten times. The chain employs TRBV5-1 and TRBJ2-7; D call uncertain. The CDR3 has 13 residues. V was clipped by 4 bases and J by 6 bases, with 14 bases between them. The V gene's germline CDR1 is SGHRS and CDR2 YFSETQ. In DNA form, the CDR3 reads TGCGCCAGCAGCCGATCTGGGTCACTCGAGCAGTACTTC. This encodes CASSRSGSLEQYF.

Comment on this clonotype: This may stem from a read error, because a much larger clone lies one nucleotide away. The chain is built from TRBV9 and TRBJ2-3, with 8 bases lining up with TRBD2. This CDR3 is 14 amino acids long. Germline lookup yields CDR1 SGDLS and CDR2 YYNGEE. The trim removed 4 bases at V and 14 bases at J, leaving 15 bases unmatched. In nucleotides, the CDR3 is TGTGCCAGCAGCCTAGCGTTGGCGGGGGGCGCCTTGTATTTT. Translation: CASSLALAGGALYF.

Ten or more counts support this clonotype. The rearrangement uses TRBV20-1 and TRBJ2-5; 10 bases line up with TRBD2. Germline V gene sequence: CDR1 DFQATT, CDR2 SNEGSKA (reference sequence). The CDR3 is made up of 14 amino acids. Trimming cost V 4 bases and J 7 bases; bases outside gene matches: 9. CDR3 amino acids: CSATPTSGQRTQYF. The CDR3 DNA is TGCAGTGCTACCCCGACTAGCGGGCAAAGGACCCAGTACTTC.

The chain uses TRBV10-3 and TRBJ1-2; 10 positions match TRBD1. The length of the CDR3 is 12 residues. Germline-derived CDR1 and CDR2 are ENHRY and SYGVKD. V lost 11 bases to trimming and J lost 6 bases; unmatched junction nucleotides: 6. Here the CDR3 reads CAVFGTGDGYTF. The CDR3 nucleotides are TGTGCCGTTTTCGGGACAGGGGATGGCTACACCTTC.

This clonotype was seen more than once but under ten times. The genes are TRBV6-2 or TRBV6-3 and TRBJ2-1; no reliable D call. The germline V gene encodes CDR1 MNHEY and CDR2 SVGEGT. Trimming removed 2 bases at V and 3 bases at J, with 8 bases between. This CDR3 is built from 14 residues. CDR3 bases: TGTGCCAGCAGTTACGGCAGGAGCTACAATGAGCAGTTCTTC. This translates into CASSYGRSYNEQFF.

This clonotype has just a few counts. The chain links TRBV28 to TRBJ2-1, with D uncertain. CDR1 MDHEN and CDR2 SYDVKM come from the germline V gene. The CDR3 totals 15 residues. Trimming pared 6 bases from V and 0 bases from J, leaving 12 bases between. CDR3 region: CASRPRADSYNEQFF. DNA for the CDR3: TGTGCCAGCAGACCTCGGGCGGACTCCTACAATGAGCAGTTCTTC.

The chain carries TRBV5-5 and TRBJ2-7; a weak D match, TRBD1 (5 bases). V was trimmed by 0 bases and J by 2 bases, leaving 12 bases between them. This CDR3 has 15 amino acids. Germline CDR1 is SGHKS and CDR2 is YYEKEE (reference sequence). CDR3 residues: CASSLEGIETYEQYF. DNA of the CDR3: TGTGCCAGCAGCTTGGAGGGGATTGAGACCTACGAGCAGTACTTC.

J is TRBJ1-2 and V is TRBV28, with 9 bases lining up with TRBD1. CDR1 and CDR2 (germline): MDHEN, SYDVKM. Unmatched junction bases numbered 10, after V lost 4 bases and J lost 4 bases. The CDR3 is 16 residues long. CDR3 in amino acids: CASSSPQTGGVYGYTF. CDR3 bases: TGTGCCAGCAGTTCCCCCCAGACAGGGGGGGTCTATGGCTACACCTTC.

The gene calls are TRBV10-3 and TRBJ1-2, with D possibly matching TRBD1 (6 bases). Germline lookup yields CDR1 ENHRY and CDR2 SYGVKD. The CDR3 has 15 residues. V lost 3 bases and J 5 bases, leaving 16 bases between the germline ends. The CDR3 loop reads CAISEMTGGPYGYTF. The CDR3 nucleotides are TGTGCCATCAGTGAAATGACAGGCGGGCCTTATGGCTACACCTTC.

This clonotype was seen repeatedly, ten times or more. V and J are TRBV28 and TRBJ2-1; D gene ambiguous. CDR1 MDHEN and CDR2 SYDVKM come from the germline V gene. This CDR3 region has 12 residues. V lost 3 bases and J lost 8, with 8 bases in between. DNA of the CDR3: TGTGCCAGCAGTTTTTGGGAATATGAGCAGTTCTTC. It encodes CASSFWEYEQFF.

This clonotype was found a few times. The rearrangement uses TRBV21-1 and TRBJ1-5; the table names TRBD1, a call not compared with the DNA. TRBV21-1 has pseudogene status. The CDR3 length is 18 residues. In nucleotides, the CDR3 is TGTGCCAGCAGCAAAGCGCTACGACCAAGGACAGGGGCGAGATGGGTGCATTTT. Residues: CASSKALRPRTGARWVHF.

The chain has TRBV7-8 and TRBJ2-7; TRBD1 might be the D (5 bases). CDR1 SGHVS and CDR2 FQNEAQ come from the germline V gene. Deletions cut 5 bases from V and 2 bases from J, with 16 bases between. CDR3 length: 15 residues. CDR3: CASSITRTSAYEQYF. The CDR3 DNA reads as TGTGCCAGCAGCATAACCCGGACATCGGCCTACGAGCAGTACTTC.

This clonotype has only a few counts. The chain couples TRBV12-3 or TRBV12-4 to TRBJ2-1, with TRBD2 identical over 7 bases. The CDR3 runs 16 residues. V shed 2 bases, J shed 5 bases, and the junction held 9 bases outside the gene matches. Here the CDR3 reads CASSLLGGGVNNEQFF. CDR3 sequence (DNA): TGTGCCAGCAGTTTACTTGGCGGGGGTGTTAACAATGAGCAGTTCTTC.

This clonotype was detected ten times or more. The V call is TRBV3-1, the J call TRBJ2-1, with D hard to call. The CDR3 spans 16 residues. Trimming pared 1 base from V and 0 bases from J, leaving 10 bases between. Germline lookup yields CDR1 LGHDT and CDR2 YNNKEL (reference sequence). This CDR3 is CASSQGADPSYNEQFF. CDR3 sequence (DNA): TGTGCCAGCAGCCAAGGCGCGGACCCCTCCTACAATGAGCAGTTCTTC.

This clonotype was counted many times. The chain links TRBV7-3 to TRBJ2-3; 8 bases match TRBD1. V trimming: 4 bases; J trimming: 3 bases; junction bases outside the gene matches: 9. This CDR3 is 16 amino acids long. Per the germline V gene, CDR1 is SGHTA and CDR2 is FQGTGA. The CDR3 nucleotides are TGTGCCAGCAGCTCCGGACAGGGTAGCGGAACAGATACGCAGTATTTT. Translation: CASSSGQGSGTDTQYF.

The chain combines TRBV9 with TRBJ2-5, with 8 bases identical to TRBD2. The germline V gene has CDR1 SGDLS and CDR2 YYNGEE. The trim removed 3 bases at V and 2 bases at J, leaving 3 bases unmatched. This CDR3 region has 14 residues. CDR3 nucleotides: TGTGCCAGCAGCGAAACTAGCGGACAAGAGACCCAGTACTTC. It specifies CASSETSGQETQYF. The variable domain in full, completed from reference TRBV9 and TRBJ2-5, reads DSGVTQTPKHLITATGQRVTLRCSPRSGDLSVYWYQQSLDQGLQFLIQYYNGEERAKGNILERFSAQQFPDLHSELNLSSLELGDSALYFCASSETSGQETQYFGPGTRLLVL.

There are a few counts of this clonotype. The J gene is TRBJ2-7, the V gene TRBV7-8, with TRBD2 matching over 13 bases. Germline V CDR1 and CDR2: SGHVS, FQNEAQ. The CDR3 contains 19 residues. Trimming at V came to 5 bases and at J to 5 bases, leaving 18 bases not matched to a gene. CDR3 coding DNA: TGTGCCAGCAGCGTTTACAGAGTTGGACTAGCGGGAGTAATCGACGAGCAGTACTTC. The encoded protein is CASSVYRVGLAGVIDEQYF.